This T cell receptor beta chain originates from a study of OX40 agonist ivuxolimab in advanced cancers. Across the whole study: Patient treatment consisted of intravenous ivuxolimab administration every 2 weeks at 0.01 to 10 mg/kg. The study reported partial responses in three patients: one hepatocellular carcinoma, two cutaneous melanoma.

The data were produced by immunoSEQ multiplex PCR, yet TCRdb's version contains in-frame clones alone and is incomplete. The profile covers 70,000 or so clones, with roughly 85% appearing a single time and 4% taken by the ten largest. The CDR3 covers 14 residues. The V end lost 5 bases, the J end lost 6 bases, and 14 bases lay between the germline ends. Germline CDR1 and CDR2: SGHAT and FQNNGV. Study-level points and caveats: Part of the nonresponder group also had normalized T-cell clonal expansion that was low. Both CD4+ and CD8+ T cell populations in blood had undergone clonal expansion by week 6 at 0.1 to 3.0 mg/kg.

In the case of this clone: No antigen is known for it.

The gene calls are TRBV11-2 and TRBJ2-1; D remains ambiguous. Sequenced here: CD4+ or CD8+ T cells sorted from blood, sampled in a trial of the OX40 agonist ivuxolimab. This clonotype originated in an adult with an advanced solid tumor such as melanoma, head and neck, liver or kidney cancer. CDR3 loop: CASSPRAAGNEQFF. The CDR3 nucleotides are TGTGCCAGCAGCCCTCGGGCGGCAGGCAATGAGCAGTTCTTC.